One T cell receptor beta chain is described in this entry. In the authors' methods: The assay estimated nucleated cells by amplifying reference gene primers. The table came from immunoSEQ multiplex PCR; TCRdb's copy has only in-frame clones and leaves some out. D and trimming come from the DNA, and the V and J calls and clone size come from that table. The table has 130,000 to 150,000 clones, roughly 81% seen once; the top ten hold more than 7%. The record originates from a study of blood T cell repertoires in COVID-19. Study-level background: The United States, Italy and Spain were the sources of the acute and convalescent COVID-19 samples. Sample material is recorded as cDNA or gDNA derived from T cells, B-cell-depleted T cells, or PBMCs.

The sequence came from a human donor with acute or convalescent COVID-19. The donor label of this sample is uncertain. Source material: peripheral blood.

The CDR3 nucleotides read TGTGCCAGCAGCCAAGACGAGACAAGTGGAAACACCATATATTTT. Its translation is CASSQDETSGNTIYF. The chain employs TRBV3-1 (or the pseudogene TRBV3-2) and TRBJ1-3; D is undetermined. Per germline, CDR1 LGHDT and CDR2 YNNKEL (reference sequence). Trimming took off 0 bases at V and 3 bases at J, with 9 bases between the two ends. The CDR3 is made up of 15 amino acids.